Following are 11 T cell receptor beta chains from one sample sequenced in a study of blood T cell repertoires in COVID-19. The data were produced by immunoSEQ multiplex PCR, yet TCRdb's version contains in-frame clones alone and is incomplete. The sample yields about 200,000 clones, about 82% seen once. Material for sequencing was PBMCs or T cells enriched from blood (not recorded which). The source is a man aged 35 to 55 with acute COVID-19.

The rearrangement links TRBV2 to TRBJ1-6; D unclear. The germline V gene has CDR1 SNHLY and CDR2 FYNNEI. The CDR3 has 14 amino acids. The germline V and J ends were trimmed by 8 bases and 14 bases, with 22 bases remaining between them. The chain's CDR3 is CASVRAAGIGALHF. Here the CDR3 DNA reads TGTGCCAGCGTCCGGGCAGCGGGGATAGGAGCCCTCCACTTT.

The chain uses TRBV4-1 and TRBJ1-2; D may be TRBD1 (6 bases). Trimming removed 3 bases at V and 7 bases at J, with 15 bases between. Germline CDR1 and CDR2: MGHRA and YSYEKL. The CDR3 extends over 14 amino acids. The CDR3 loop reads CASSHPTGNGGYTF. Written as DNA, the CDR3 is TGCGCCAGCAGCCACCCGACAGGAAACGGTGGCTACACCTTC.

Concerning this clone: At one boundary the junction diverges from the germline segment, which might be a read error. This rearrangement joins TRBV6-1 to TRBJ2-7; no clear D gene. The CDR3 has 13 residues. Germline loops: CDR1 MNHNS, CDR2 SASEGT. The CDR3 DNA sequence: TGTGCCAGCAGCGAAGACACCAGCTACGAGCAGTACTTC. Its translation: CASSEDTSYEQYF.

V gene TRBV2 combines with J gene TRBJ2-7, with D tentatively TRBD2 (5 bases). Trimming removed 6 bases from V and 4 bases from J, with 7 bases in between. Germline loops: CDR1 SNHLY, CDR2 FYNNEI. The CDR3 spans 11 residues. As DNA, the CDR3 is TGTGCCAGCAGGGAGGCTTACGAGCAGTACTTC. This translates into CASREAYEQYF. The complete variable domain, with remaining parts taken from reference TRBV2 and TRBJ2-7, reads EPEVTQTPSHQVTQMGQEVILRCVPISNHLYFYWYRQILGQKVEFLVSFYNNEISEKSEIFDDQFSVERPDGSNFTLKIRSTKLEDSAMYFCASREAYEQYFGPGTRLTVT.

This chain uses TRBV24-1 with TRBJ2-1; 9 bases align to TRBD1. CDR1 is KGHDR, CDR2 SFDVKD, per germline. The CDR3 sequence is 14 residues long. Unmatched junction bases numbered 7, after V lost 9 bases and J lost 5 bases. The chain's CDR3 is CATGDRDTNNEQFF. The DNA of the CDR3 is TGTGCCACCGGGGACAGGGACACGAACAATGAGCAGTTCTTC.

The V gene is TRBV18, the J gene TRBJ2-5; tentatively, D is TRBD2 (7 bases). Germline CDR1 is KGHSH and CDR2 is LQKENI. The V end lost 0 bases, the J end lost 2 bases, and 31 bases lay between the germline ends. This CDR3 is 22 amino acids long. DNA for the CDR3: TGTGCCAGCTCACCACCGTTTCGGGGGGCTCAGGGGTTCCTCGGAAGTCAAGAGACCCAGTACTTC. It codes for CASSPPFRGAQGFLGSQETQYF.

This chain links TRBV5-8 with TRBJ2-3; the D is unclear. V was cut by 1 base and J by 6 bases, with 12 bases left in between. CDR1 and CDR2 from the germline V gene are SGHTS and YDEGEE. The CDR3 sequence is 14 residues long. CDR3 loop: CASSLREYADTQYF. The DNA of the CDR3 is TGTGCCAGCAGCTTGCGAGAATATGCGGATACGCAGTATTTT.

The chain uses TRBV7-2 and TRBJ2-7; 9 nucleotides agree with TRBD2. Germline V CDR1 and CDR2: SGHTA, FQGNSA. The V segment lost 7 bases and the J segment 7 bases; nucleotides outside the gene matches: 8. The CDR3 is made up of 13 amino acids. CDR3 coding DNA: TGTGCCAGCAACCTAGCGGGGCCGGGTGAGCAGTACTTC. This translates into CASNLAGPGEQYF. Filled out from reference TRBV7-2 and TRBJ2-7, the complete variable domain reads GAGVSQSPSNKVTEKGKDVELRCDPISGHTALYWYRQSLGQGLEFLIYFQGNSAPDKSGLPSDRFSAERTGGSVSTLTIQRTQQEDSAVYLCASNLAGPGEQYFGPGTRLTVT.

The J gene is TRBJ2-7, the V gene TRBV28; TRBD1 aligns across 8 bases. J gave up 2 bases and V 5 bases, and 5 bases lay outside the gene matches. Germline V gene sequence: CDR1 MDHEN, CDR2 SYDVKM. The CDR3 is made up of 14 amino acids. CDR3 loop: CASSPGTGPYEQYF. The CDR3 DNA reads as TGTGCCAGCAGTCCCGGGACAGGACCCTACGAGCAGTACTTC.

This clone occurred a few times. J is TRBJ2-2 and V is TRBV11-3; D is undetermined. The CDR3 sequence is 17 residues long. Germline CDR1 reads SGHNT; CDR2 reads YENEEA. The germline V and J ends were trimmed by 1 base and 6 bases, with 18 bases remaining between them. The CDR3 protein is CASSLGVGEERSGELFF. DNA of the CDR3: TGTGCCAGCAGCTTAGGCGTTGGCGAGGAACGTTCCGGGGAGCTGTTTTTT.

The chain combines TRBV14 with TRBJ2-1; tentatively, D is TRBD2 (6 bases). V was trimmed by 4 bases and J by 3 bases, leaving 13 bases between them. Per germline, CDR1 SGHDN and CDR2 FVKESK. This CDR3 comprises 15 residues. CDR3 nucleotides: TGTGCCAGCAGCCTCCTGGGCGGGATCTACAATGAGCAGTTCTTC. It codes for CASSLLGGIYNEQFF.